This TCR beta chain came from a study of blood T cell repertoires in COVID-19. About the research overall: In each case, the material was cDNA or gDNA derived from T cells, B-cell-depleted T cells, or PBMCs.

The germline CDR1 and CDR2 sequences are MNHEY and SVGEGT. V shed 0 bases and J shed 9 bases, with 9 bases lying between them. The CDR3 is 13 residues long. The data were produced by immunoSEQ multiplex PCR, yet TCRdb's version contains in-frame clones alone and is incomplete. The data contain 40,000 to 50,000 clones, approximately 86% of them singletons. This receptor was identified in a man over 45 with active COVID-19. The source material was peripheral blood. V gene TRBV6-2 or TRBV6-3 combines with J gene TRBJ2-1, with D possibly matching TRBD2 (6 bases). The CDR3 DNA is TGTGCCAGCAGTTACTCGCGGGGAGGTGAGCAGTTCTTC. Its translation: CASSYSRGGEQFF.